One and the same sample provided the 17 T cell receptor beta chains below, sequenced in a study of human thymus T cells. Resections from corrective heart surgery supplied the thymus tissue. Produced via immunoSEQ multiplex PCR; TCRdb's table is partial and in-frame only. This table holds approximately 71,000 clones, around 95% found once. Sequencing was carried out using thymus tissue. The receptors come from a girl under three years old with a congenital heart defect but otherwise immunologically healthy.

This clone was counted a single time. The rearrangement uses TRBV27 and TRBJ2-5; D is ambiguous. Germline loops: CDR1 MNHEY, CDR2 SMNVEV (reference sequence). The CDR3 length is 13 residues. V was cut by 7 bases and J by 6 bases, with 15 bases left in between. CDR3 amino acids: CASKTDEEKTQYF. DNA for the CDR3: TGTGCCAGCAAAACGGACGAGGAGAAGACCCAGTACTTC.

The chain carries TRBV5-1 and TRBJ2-4; 8 bases line up with TRBD2. In germline, CDR1 is SGHRS, CDR2 YFSETQ. The CDR3 has 16 residues. The trim removed 4 bases at V and 0 bases at J, leaving 6 bases unmatched. The CDR3 loop is CASSKTLAGAKNIQYF. CDR3 bases: TGCGCCAGCAGCAAGACCCTAGCGGGAGCCAAAAACATTCAGTACTTC.

The rearrangement links TRBV7-9 to TRBJ1-2; 7 nucleotides align to TRBD1. CDR3 size: 18 residues. V gave up 3 bases and J gave up 3 bases; unmatched junction bases: 16. CDR1 is SEHNR, CDR2 FQNEAQ, per germline (reference sequence). This chain's CDR3 is CASSLGQRRDFVHYGYTF. The CDR3 DNA follows: TGTGCCAGCAGCTTGGGACAGCGGAGGGACTTTGTTCACTATGGCTACACCTTC.

J is TRBJ2-3 and V is TRBV27; D possibly corresponds to TRBD2 (7 bases). This CDR3 region has 16 residues. The germline V gene has CDR1 MNHEY and CDR2 SMNVEV (reference sequence). V was clipped by 7 bases and J by 3 bases, with 20 bases between them. CDR3 in amino acids: CASTPGGGPGTDTQYF. As DNA, the CDR3 is TGTGCCAGCACCCCGGGGGGCGGACCTGGGACAGATACGCAGTATTTT.

V and J are TRBV27 and TRBJ1-4; a weak D match, TRBD1 (5 bases). CDR1 MNHEY and CDR2 SMNVEV come from the germline V gene (reference sequence). This CDR3 region has 15 residues. Deletions cut 5 bases from V and 3 bases from J, with 13 bases between. This chain's CDR3 is CASSPRVSANEKLFF. The CDR3 nucleotides are TGTGCCAGCAGTCCCAGGGTGTCGGCTAATGAAAAACTGTTTTTT.

The genes are TRBV7-2 and TRBJ2-7; D is unclear. The CDR3 has 16 amino acids. CDR1 is SGHTA and CDR2 is FQGNSA in the germline V gene. The V gene lost 5 bases and the J gene lost 0 bases, with 17 bases spanning the gap. The CDR3 nucleotides read TGTGCCAGCAGCAAAGTTGAGGTGATTAACTCCTACGAGCAGTACTTC. This gives the protein CASSKVEVINSYEQYF.

This clone came up a few times. The CDR3 DNA follows: TGTGCCAGCAGCCGCGACAGCTATAGCAATCAGCCCCAGCATTTT. Translated, it gives CASSRDSYSNQPQHF. The rearrangement links TRBV28 to TRBJ1-5; tentative D call: TRBD1 (5 bases). V was pared by 6 bases and J by 0 bases, with 12 bases between. CDR1 and CDR2 from the germline V gene are MDHEN and SYDVKM. This CDR3 is 15 amino acids long.

The rearrangement uses TRBV19 and TRBJ1-2; D perhaps matches TRBD1 (6 bases). V shed 4 bases and J shed 4 bases, with 22 bases lying between them. Germline CDR1 is LNHDA and CDR2 is SQIVND (reference sequence). The CDR3 loop spans 17 amino acids. CDR3 protein: CASSTSTGIKGSYGYTF. The CDR3, as DNA: TGTGCCAGTAGTACGAGTACAGGGATAAAAGGGAGCTATGGCTACACCTTC.

This chain joins TRBV12-2 and TRBJ1-5. TRBV12-2 is a pseudogene segment. The CDR3 has 17 amino acids. The CDR3 spells CASRLARTRSLNQPQHF. CDR3 sequence (DNA): TGTGCAAGTCGCTTAGCGCGCACTCGGAGCCTCAATCAGCCCCAGCATTTT.

The J gene is TRBJ2-7, the V gene TRBV5-1; no definite D call. The CDR3 runs 17 residues. The germline V gene encodes CDR1 SGHRS and CDR2 YFSETQ. The germline V and J ends were trimmed by 1 base and 3 bases, with 20 bases remaining between them. CDR3 sequence (DNA): TGCGCCAGCAGCTTGTACTATCGGCGGTCAGACCTCTACGAGCAGTACTTC. Translated: CASSLYYRRSDLYEQYF.

The V and J genes are TRBV27 and TRBJ2-2; D may be TRBD1 or TRBD2 (5 bases each). Deletions cut 2 bases from V and 0 bases from J, with 7 bases between. CDR3 length equals 15 residues. The germline V gene encodes CDR1 MNHEY and CDR2 SMNVEV (reference sequence). CDR3 in amino acids: CASSLEGPNTGELFF. The CDR3 DNA reads TGTGCCAGCAGTTTAGAGGGACCGAACACCGGGGAGCTGTTTTTT.

The sample holds one count of this clone. V is TRBV15 and J is TRBJ1-5; D perhaps matches TRBD1 (5 bases). The length of the CDR3 is 16 residues. Germline V gene data show CDR1 as LNHNV and CDR2 as YYDKDF (reference sequence). Trimming shortened V by 5 bases and J by 3 bases, and 17 bases separated the two germline ends. In nucleotides, the CDR3 is TGTGCCACCAGCTTATACGGGACGGCTAACAATCAGCCCCAGCATTTT. Its protein product is CATSLYGTANNQPQHF.

The V call is TRBV9, the J call TRBJ1-2; 7 bases line up with TRBD1. The CDR3 has 15 residues. Per germline, CDR1 SGDLS and CDR2 YYNGEE. Losses at the gene ends were 4 bases for V and 5 bases for J; bases not matched to a gene: 11. CDR3 sequence (DNA): TGTGCCAGCAGCCCAAACAGGGGAAGGGTATATGGCTACACCTTC. It yields the protein CASSPNRGRVYGYTF.

The CDR3 bases are TGTGCCAGCAGCCAATTCAGAATGGATATGAACACTGAAGCTTTCTTT. This translates into CASSQFRMDMNTEAFF. The V gene is TRBV4-2, the J gene TRBJ1-1; no clear D. V shed 2 bases and J shed 0 bases, with 13 bases lying between them. This CDR3 is 16 amino acids long. Looked up from germline, CDR1 is LGHNA and CDR2 is YNFKEQ.

The chain has TRBV7-8 and TRBJ2-1, with a weak D call TRBD1 (5 bases). This CDR3 is 17 amino acids long. Germline lookup yields CDR1 SGHVS and CDR2 FQNEAQ. Trimming cost V 1 base and J 13 bases, with 26 bases left between them. The CDR3 DNA is TGTGCCAGCAGCTTAGTGCTAAGGGGAAACCAACCCCTGCACCAGTTCTTC. Translated, it gives CASSLVLRGNQPLHQFF.

The chain links TRBV5-5 to TRBJ2-7; 7 positions agree with TRBD2. V shed 4 bases and J 9 bases; nucleotides not matched to a gene: 16. CDR3 length: 15 residues. Germline V gene lookup returns CDR1 SGHKS and CDR2 YYEKEE (reference sequence). DNA of the CDR3: TGTGCCAGCAGCCTCCTGCCAAGCAGTGGGGGGGTGCAGTACTTC. It yields the protein CASSLLPSSGGVQYF.

The rearrangement joins TRBV2 to TRBJ1-2; 8 nucleotides line up with TRBD1. The J segment lost 7 bases and the V segment lost 7 bases, leaving 14 bases of the junction unmatched. Germline values: CDR1 SNHLY, CDR2 FYNNEI. The CDR3 extends over 15 amino acids. The DNA of the CDR3 is TGTGCCAGCACCGAGTGTGGACAGGGACCAAGTGGCTACACCTTC. It yields the protein CASTECGQGPSGYTF.